These T cell receptor beta chains were read from a single sample in a study of T cells in Graves' hyperthyroidism and ophthalmopathy. One entry per CDR3 protein, called by TCRdb with MiXCR from the multiplex PCR reads. The sample shows about 300,000 distinct CDR3 sequences, about 15% of them seen only once. Sequencing was performed on blood. The source of these receptors is a young man with Graves' hyperthyroidism. CDR3s include the opening cysteine and the closing phenylalanine or tryptophan.

v_gene: TRBV5-6; CDR3aa: CASSLVLVQQNTGELFF
v_gene: TRBV5-6; CDR3aa: CASSLAAGGQPQHF
v_gene: TRBV19; CDR3aa: CASTNHGTNGVKLFF
v_gene: TRBV12-3/TRBV12-4; CDR3aa: CASSLRAFDTEAFF
v_gene: TRBV11-3; CDR3aa: CASSLGGSAGGPPYNEQFF
v_gene: TRBV4-1; CDR3aa: CASSQDSRAWSGETQYF
v_gene: TRBV7-8; CDR3aa: CASSSRRRANYGYTF
v_gene: TRBV12-3/TRBV12-4; CDR3aa: CASSRGREGLDEQFF
v_gene: TRBV19; CDR3aa: CATTDRGRTGELFF
v_gene: TRBV6-1; CDR3aa: CASIADRAIGTGELFF
v_gene: TRBV10-3; CDR3aa: CAIMGNTGELFF
v_gene: TRBV5-1; CDR3aa: CASDEGRVNNEQFF
v_gene: TRBV2; CDR3aa: CASSFDPSGNTIYF
v_gene: TRBV20-1; CDR3aa: CSARARLPGTDQPQHF
v_gene: TRBV28; CDR3aa: CASSPSSQASNQPQHF
v_gene: TRBV29-1; CDR3aa: CSVQGLAGGQVETQYF
v_gene: TRBV20-1; CDR3aa: CSASANSRTLLTEAFF
v_gene: TRBV7-8; CDR3aa: CASSFKREFEQFF
v_gene: TRBV20-1; CDR3aa: CSPQTGQAGTEAFF
v_gene: TRBV3-1; CDR3aa: CASRRGATGELLF
v_gene: TRBV7-2; CDR3aa: CASRSWGGLDEQYF
v_gene: TRBV3-1; CDR3aa: CASSPRTGNDNEQFF
v_gene: TRBV20-1; CDR3aa: CSARPPWGSGEQFF
v_gene: TRBV20-1; CDR3aa: CSARRNRAFQETQYF
v_gene: TRBV12-3/TRBV12-4; CDR3aa: CASSSPQGRTYNEQFF
v_gene: TRBV9; CDR3aa: CASSVGGFTDTQYF
v_gene: TRBV28; CDR3aa: CATSRGSSYEQYF
v_gene: TRBV27; CDR3aa: CASSLSVGGGEYF
v_gene: TRBV9; CDR3aa: CASSGGGEANEKLFF
v_gene: TRBV28; CDR3aa: CASREGRSNQPQHF
v_gene: TRBV28; CDR3aa: CASSHGLAGEQYF
v_gene: TRBV6-2/TRBV6-3; CDR3aa: CASSPQGDTGELFF
v_gene: TRBV6-1; CDR3aa: CASSSVRVATDTQYF
v_gene: TRBV12-3/TRBV12-4; CDR3aa: CASSLRVWNSPLHF
v_gene: TRBV20-1; CDR3aa: CSAEGGKPYGYTF
v_gene: TRBV4-1; CDR3aa: CASSQVEGATDTQYF
v_gene: TRBV3-1; CDR3aa: CASSQRQGYKQYF
v_gene: TRBV29-1; CDR3aa: CSVVGTSGQETQYF
v_gene: TRBV7-3; CDR3aa: CASSPYHLLVEAQYF
v_gene: TRBV20-1; CDR3aa: CSARDQGEAFF
v_gene: TRBV27; CDR3aa: CASSAGTGGGYGYTF
v_gene: TRBV6-2/TRBV6-3; CDR3aa: CASSWSSQSSYEQYF
v_gene: TRBV6-6; CDR3aa: CASSYSKWIDTQYF
v_gene: TRBV4-1; CDR3aa: CASSHPIRNTEAFF
v_gene: TRBV9; CDR3aa: CASSVRGTGRISAQYF
v_gene: TRBV7-9; CDR3aa: CATSAGATNEKLFF
v_gene: TRBV27; CDR3aa: CASSKGQGASEQYF
v_gene: TRBV7-9; CDR3aa: CASSPGQVNEKLFF
v_gene: TRBV5-1; CDR3aa: CASSPGLAGGVIEQFF
v_gene: TRBV7-3; CDR3aa: CASSLKRSTSPFYEQYF
v_gene: TRBV6-1; CDR3aa: CASSSYQAGAANYGYTF
v_gene: TRBV7-9; CDR3aa: CASSLVGPIPNEQYF
v_gene: TRBV14; CDR3aa: CASSQASPGDYNEQFF
v_gene: TRBV2; CDR3aa: CASSEGRQETQYF
v_gene: TRBV7-8; CDR3aa: CASSLGAGGPYEQFF